A selection of T cell receptor beta chains follows, all from one sample in a study of T cell responses to AZD1222 COVID-19 vaccine. Measured with immunoSEQ multiplex PCR; TCRdb has only the in-frame clones, and not every one. This sample has approximately 270,000 clones; roughly 93% occur once, and the top ten carry about 0.5%. Sequences were derived from peripheral blood, sampled 28 days after the second AZD1222 dose. The receptors were sampled from an adult who received the AZD1222 COVID-19 vaccine. Both conserved end residues are trimmed from each CDR3. The order of the fields is clone size, J gene, V gene, CDR3 protein. Size is omitted from some rows. Given values are once, few, many or a class for expanded clones.

abundance: .; j_gene: TRBJ2-5; v_gene: TRBV4-2; CDR3aa: ASSPQLDETQY
abundance: .; j_gene: TRBJ1-2; v_gene: TRBV28; CDR3aa: ASIGRGRGYT
abundance: .; j_gene: TRBJ2-2; v_gene: TRBV2; CDR3aa: ASRGRNTGELF
abundance: .; j_gene: TRBJ2-5; v_gene: TRBV11-1; CDR3aa: ASSLGWEETQY
abundance: .; j_gene: TRBJ2-5; v_gene: TRBV4-1; CDR3aa: ASSQVRLALQY
abundance: few; j_gene: TRBJ1-2; v_gene: TRBV6-5; CDR3aa: ASSYMTGIGYGYT
abundance: once; j_gene: TRBJ2-7; v_gene: TRBV5-4; CDR3aa: ASSNWGGSYEQY
abundance: .; j_gene: TRBJ2-7; v_gene: TRBV5-1; CDR3aa: ASSSQGSYYEQY
abundance: .; j_gene: TRBJ2-7; v_gene: TRBV5-5; CDR3aa: ASSPLGSGSYEQY
abundance: .; j_gene: TRBJ1-6; v_gene: TRBV27; CDR3aa: ASSSPGTGVSPLH
abundance: .; j_gene: TRBJ1-1; v_gene: TRBV2; CDR3aa: ASRPRGGPAF
abundance: .; j_gene: TRBJ2-7; v_gene: TRBV5-4; CDR3aa: ASSPGTSNEQY
abundance: few; j_gene: TRBJ1-3; v_gene: TRBV28; CDR3aa: ASSPQGGNTIY
abundance: .; j_gene: TRBJ2-1; v_gene: TRBV6-2/TRBV6-3; CDR3aa: ASSTGGFEQF
abundance: .; j_gene: TRBJ1-1; v_gene: TRBV5-1; CDR3aa: ASSLAGTGVAEAF
abundance: .; j_gene: TRBJ1-1; v_gene: TRBV5-1; CDR3aa: ASSLNDRGRTEAF
abundance: .; j_gene: TRBJ1-1; v_gene: TRBV5-6; CDR3aa: ASSMTWGQNTEAF
abundance: .; j_gene: TRBJ1-4; v_gene: TRBV19; CDR3aa: ASSSAGQGWEKLF
abundance: .; j_gene: TRBJ1-4; v_gene: TRBV5-1; CDR3aa: ASSFLGTGEEKLF
abundance: .; j_gene: TRBJ2-7; v_gene: TRBV10-3; CDR3aa: AISQGTDYEQY
abundance: .; j_gene: TRBJ1-2; v_gene: TRBV28; CDR3aa: ASSFGQYGYT
abundance: .; j_gene: TRBJ2-1; v_gene: TRBV19; CDR3aa: ASSSGGKYNEQF
abundance: once; j_gene: TRBJ2-2; v_gene: TRBV5-1; CDR3aa: ASSLLREANTGELF
abundance: .; j_gene: TRBJ1-2; v_gene: TRBV20-1; CDR3aa: SASRGTPRGYT